The next 22 T cell receptor beta chains were all read from a single sample in a study of response to subunit inactivated influenza vaccine. TCRdb redid the calling of the RT-PCR reads with MiXCR, one entry per CDR3 protein. The sample includes hundreds of thousands of distinct CDR3 sequences, 7.5% to 8.5% of them seen just once. Here the sequenced sample was PBMCs from blood, taken about 24 months after vaccination. The receptors stem from a man aged 45-69 years who received an inactivated influenza vaccine.

This clonotype was counted only a few times. V is TRBV12-3 or TRBV12-4 and J is TRBJ1-3; D is ambiguous. This CDR3 region has 11 residues. V dropped 6 bases and J dropped 8 bases, with 8 bases sitting between them. The CDR3 DNA reads as TGTGCCAGCAGCCCTACGGACACCATATATTTT. It specifies CASSPTDTIYF.

This clonotype has only a few counts. The rearrangement links TRBV29-1 to TRBJ2-3, with D perhaps TRBD1 (6 bases). Trimming took 7 bases from V and 3 from J, leaving 23 bases between them. The V gene's germline CDR1 is SQVTM and CDR2 ANQGSEA. The CDR3 runs 16 residues. CDR3 protein: CSARRGLQGTTDTQYF. DNA of the CDR3: TGCAGCGCCCGAAGGGGCTTACAGGGTACGACAGATACGCAGTATTTT.

The chain carries TRBV20-1 and TRBJ2-3; 7 nucleotides match TRBD2. The CDR3 length is 15 residues. The ends lost 5 bases at V and 0 bases at J; junction bases unmatched: 8. The germline gives CDR1 DFQATT, CDR2 SNEGSKA (reference sequence). In DNA, the CDR3 is TGCAGTGCTGTCCACCAAGCGGGAAGCACAGATACGCAGTATTTT. Residues: CSAVHQAGSTDTQYF.

The V gene is TRBV5-1, the J gene TRBJ2-3, with 10 bases matching TRBD2. This CDR3 contains 16 residues. Germline values: CDR1 SGHRS, CDR2 YFSETQ. The J segment lost 8 bases and the V segment lost 0 bases, leaving 9 bases of the junction unmatched. The CDR3 protein is CASSLEGASGGFTQYF. CDR3 coding DNA: TGCGCCAGCAGCTTGGAGGGGGCTAGCGGGGGCTTTACGCAGTATTTT.

The chain is built from TRBV15 and TRBJ2-1; 8 bases match TRBD2. The junction had 10 bases not matched to a gene; V was cut back by 3 bases and J by 6 bases. The CDR3 length is 16 residues. Germline-derived CDR1 and CDR2 are LNHNV and YYDKDF (reference sequence). Here the CDR3 DNA reads TGTGCCACCAGCAGGCCTAGCGGGCGAGGTCCCAATGAGCAGTTCTTC. This encodes CATSRPSGRGPNEQFF.

The chain recombines TRBV9 with TRBJ2-5; 13 bases are shared with TRBD2. The CDR3 is made up of 17 amino acids. Trimming cost V 0 bases and J 4 bases; bases outside gene matches: 6. Per the germline V gene, CDR1 is SGDLS and CDR2 is YYNGEE. DNA of the CDR3: TGTGCCAGCAGCGTAGGACTAGCGGGGGGAGCGGGAGAGACCCAGTACTTC. Residues: CASSVGLAGGAGETQYF.

This clonotype was seen repeatedly, ten times or more. The chain combines TRBV10-3 with TRBJ2-5; no reliable D call. Trimming shortened V by 0 bases and J by 5 bases, and 4 bases separated the two germline ends. Germline assignment: CDR1 ENHRY and CDR2 SYGVKD. The CDR3 covers 12 residues. As DNA, the CDR3 is TGTGCCATCAGTGAGTCCGCTGAGACCCAGTACTTC. Its protein is CAISESAETQYF.

This clonotype was counted only a few times. The chain links TRBV25-1 to TRBJ2-7; weak D call: TRBD2 (6 bases). CDR1 and CDR2 (germline): MGHDK, SYGVNS. This CDR3 has 15 amino acids. V gave up 4 bases and J gave up 0 bases, with 13 bases separating them. Written as DNA, the CDR3 is TGTGCCAGCAGTGCCGGGACTTTTGTCTCCTACGAGCAGTACTTC. Amino acid sequence: CASSAGTFVSYEQYF.

V is TRBV12-3 or TRBV12-4 and J is TRBJ2-1; TRBD2 aligns across 11 bases. V lost 5 bases and J lost 4; bases outside the gene matches: 7. The CDR3 covers 16 residues. CDR3 DNA: TGTGCCAGCAGTGGATGGACTAGCGGGTCGTACAATGAGCAGTTCTTC. This gives the protein CASSGWTSGSYNEQFF.

The CDR3 DNA is TGTGCCAGCAGCTGGACAGGGAACGCAGATACGCAGTATTTT. Translated: CASSWTGNADTQYF. V usage is TRBV6-1 and J usage is TRBJ2-3; TRBD1 agrees at 8 bases. CDR1 and CDR2 (germline): MNHNS, SASEGT. This CDR3 contains 14 residues. The V gene end was trimmed by 6 bases and the J gene end by 4 bases; junction bases not matched to a gene: 6.

This clonotype was detected many times. The genes are TRBV12-3 or TRBV12-4 and TRBJ2-7, with TRBD2 matching over 12 bases. The CDR3 runs 14 residues. Losses at the gene ends were 6 bases for V and 6 bases for J; bases not matched to a gene: 6. For the CDR3, the DNA is TGTGCCAGCAGCCCTAGCGGGAGGGGTGGCGAGCAGTACTTC. Residues: CASSPSGRGGEQYF.

This clonotype came up many times. The chain couples TRBV15 to TRBJ1-2; D perhaps matches TRBD1 (5 bases). V was clipped by 0 bases and J by 1 base, with 18 bases between them. Germline CDR1 LNHNV, CDR2 YYDKDF (reference sequence). This CDR3 has 18 amino acids. The CDR3 region has the DNA TGTGCCACCAGCAGAGATGGGGCGGGCCGGAGGGGTAACTATGGCTACACCTTC. Translated, it gives CATSRDGAGRRGNYGYTF.

There are many counts of this clonotype. The chain is built from TRBV7-2 and TRBJ1-5, with no clear D. V gave up 5 bases and J gave up 0 bases, with 11 bases separating them. Germline V gene sequence: CDR1 SGHTA, CDR2 FQGNSA. The CDR3 is made up of 15 amino acids. The CDR3: CASSVLGISNQPQHF. CDR3 DNA: TGTGCCAGCAGCGTCCTCGGGATTAGCAATCAGCCCCAGCATTTT.

This clonotype was counted many times. The chain couples TRBV20-1 to TRBJ2-7, with 9 bases fitting TRBD1. There are 12 residues in the CDR3. Losses at the gene ends were 6 bases for V and 3 bases for J; bases not matched to a gene: 3. Per the germline V gene, CDR1 is DFQATT and CDR2 is SNEGSKA (reference sequence). CDR3 sequence (DNA): TGCAGTGCCAGACAGGGGGGCTACGAGCAGTACTTC. It specifies CSARQGGYEQYF.

The chain recombines TRBV29-1 with TRBJ2-7; 7 bases map to TRBD1. This CDR3 is 13 amino acids long. The germline CDR1 and CDR2 sequences are SQVTM and ANQGSEA. Trimming at V came to 8 bases and at J to 2 bases, leaving 9 bases not matched to a gene. The CDR3 here is CSFRTGGAYEQYF. The CDR3 coding sequence is TGCAGCTTTCGGACAGGTGGAGCCTACGAGCAGTACTTC.

This clonotype was counted a few times. V gene TRBV14 combines with J gene TRBJ2-2, with 7 bases aligning to TRBD2. Germline loops: CDR1 SGHDN, CDR2 FVKESK. The length of the CDR3 is 14 residues. V dropped 7 bases and J dropped 4; count of bases not matched to a gene: 6. Written as DNA, the CDR3 is TGTGCCAGCACCCCTGCGGGGGTCACCGGGGAGCTGTTTTTT. It encodes CASTPAGVTGELFF. Full variable domain (remainder filled in from reference TRBV14 and TRBJ2-2): EAGVTQFPSHSVIEKGQTVTLRCDPISGHDNLYWYRRVMGKEIKFLLHFVKESKQDESGMPNNRFLAERTGGTYSTLKVQPAELEDSGVYFCASTPAGVTGELFFGEGSRLTVL.

This clonotype was detected only a few times. The gene calls are TRBV25-1 and TRBJ2-5, with D hard to call. CDR3 size: 12 residues. V lost 0 bases to trimming and J lost 5 bases, with 4 bases between them. Per germline, CDR1 MGHDK and CDR2 SYGVNS. The CDR3, as DNA: TGTGCCAGCAGTGAATATTTGGAGACCCAGTACTTC. It is translated as CASSEYLETQYF. Looking up the rest from reference TRBV25-1 and TRBJ2-5 gives the full variable domain: EADIYQTPRYLVIGTGKKITLECSQTMGHDKMYWYQQDPGMELHLIHYSYGVNSTEKGDLSSESTVSRIRTEHFPLTLESARPSHTSQYLCASSEYLETQYFGPGTRLLVL.

This clonotype was observed many times. The V gene is TRBV29-1, the J gene TRBJ1-1, with no clear D. The CDR3 is made up of 11 amino acids. Germline CDR1 is SQVTM and CDR2 is ANQGSEA. V lost 7 bases and J 1 base, leaving 7 bases between the germline ends. The CDR3 coding sequence is TGCAGCGCATACGAGAACACTGAAGCTTTCTTT. Encoded protein: CSAYENTEAFF.

This clonotype was seen ten or more times. V gene TRBV5-1 combines with J gene TRBJ1-1, with D uncertain. V was pared by 2 bases and J by 0 bases, with 8 bases between. There are 14 residues in the CDR3. CDR1 SGHRS and CDR2 YFSETQ come from the germline V gene. CDR3 nucleotides: TGCGCCAGCAGCTTCACCGGAATGAACACTGAAGCTTTCTTT. Protein: CASSFTGMNTEAFF.

The chain employs TRBV4-3 and TRBJ1-5, with D hard to call. The length of the CDR3 is 13 residues. Trimming cost V 0 bases and J 6 bases, with 6 bases left between them. Germline-derived CDR1 and CDR2 are LGHNA and YSLEER. The CDR3 nucleotides are TGCGCCAGCAGCCAAGATTGGGGTCAGCCCCAGCATTTT. Amino acids: CASSQDWGQPQHF.

The chain recombines TRBV7-3 with TRBJ2-1, with TRBD2 matching 9 bases. With V trimmed by 5 bases and J by 6 bases, 8 bases remained unmatched. There are 15 residues in the CDR3. Germline CDR1 SGHTA, CDR2 FQGTGA. The CDR3 here is CASSPILAGSNEQFF. CDR3 bases: TGTGCCAGCAGCCCGATCCTAGCGGGGAGCAATGAGCAGTTCTTC.

A word on this clonotype: A clone one base away is much larger, so this may be a read error. This chain links TRBV12-3 or TRBV12-4 with TRBJ2-7; maybe TRBD1 (6 bases). V was pared by 7 bases and J by 3 bases, with 13 bases between. The CDR3 is 13 amino acids. In DNA form, the CDR3 reads TGTGCCAGCATGGACAGAGGAAGCTACGAGCAGTACTTC. This encodes CASMDRGSYEQYF.